This is a list of T cell receptor beta chains from one sample in a study of post-analysis software for immune sequencing data. Each CDR3 protein is one row after TCRdb ran MiXCR on the PCR reads. The sample carries 750,000 to 900,000 distinct CDR3 sequences, around 42% recorded once. The sequencing sample was made of blood. These receptors came from a girl aged 5 to 17 with multiple sclerosis. Both conserved end residues are part of each CDR3. D genes are given only for firm matches. The size of a clone is reported for some rows only, either as once, few or many, or as a class for expanded clones.

size,V,D,J,CDR3,DNA
NA,TRBV29-1,NA,TRBJ1-2,CSVGTGVEYGYTF,TGCAGCGTTGGGACGGGGGTCGAATATGGCTACACCTTC
NA,TRBV15,TRBD1,TRBJ2-5,CATNRDWTGELKTQYF,TGTGCCACCAACAGAGATTGGACAGGGGAACTGAAGACCCAGTACTTC
few,TRBV24-1,TRBD2,TRBJ2-3,CATSETTSGTQYF,TGTGCCACCAGTGAGACAACTAGCGGGACGCAGTATTTT
NA,TRBV21-1,NA,TRBJ2-7,CASSKAGLGLADPYEQYF,TGTGCCAGCAGCAAAGCGGGCTTGGGACTAGCGGACCCATACGAGCAGTACTTC
NA,TRBV3-1,NA,TRBJ2-1,CASSQPDRGGYNEQFF,TGTGCCAGCAGCCAACCCGACAGGGGAGGGTACAATGAGCAGTTCTTC
few,TRBV5-1,NA,TRBJ2-3,CASSLDGGEHDTQYF,TGCGCCAGCAGCTTGGATGGGGGAGAGCACGATACGCAGTATTTT
NA,TRBV4-3,NA,TRBJ2-3,CASSQDYLGEGTDTQYF,TGCGCCAGCAGCCAAGATTACTTGGGGGAGGGCACAGATACGCAGTATTTT
NA,TRBV19,TRBD2,TRBJ2-7,CASSLSSAGDEQYF,TGTGCCAGTAGCCTCAGCAGCGCGGGAGATGAGCAGTACTTC
NA,TRBV3-1,NA,TRBJ1-1,CASSQAWQTKEAFF,TGTGCCAGCAGCCAAGCCTGGCAGACAAAAGAAGCTTTCTTT
few,TRBV20-1,TRBD1,TRBJ2-7,CSASLTGGTYEQYF,TGCAGTGCTAGCTTGACAGGGGGGACCTACGAGCAGTACTTC
NA,TRBV28,NA,TRBJ2-3,CASSPSGDRGGTQYF,TGTGCCAGCAGTCCTTCAGGGGACCGGGGTGGGACGCAGTATTTT
many,TRBV20-1,NA,TRBJ2-5,CSARNGSFQETQYF,TGCAGTGCTAGGAACGGGAGCTTTCAAGAGACCCAGTACTTC
few,TRBV28,TRBD1,TRBJ2-5,CASSLITGGETQYF,TGTGCCAGCAGTTTAATCACAGGGGGAGAGACCCAGTACTTC
few,TRBV27,TRBD2,TRBJ2-7,CASSGGTRSSYEQYF,TGTGCCAGCAGCGGGGGGACCCGCAGCTCCTACGAGCAGTACTTC
NA,TRBV4-1,NA,TRBJ2-3,CASSWVTGEGADTQYF,TGCGCCAGCAGCTGGGTTACGGGAGAGGGCGCAGATACGCAGTATTTT
few,TRBV7-2,TRBD2,TRBJ2-1,CASRLAGGHPEQFF,TGTGCCAGCAGACTAGCGGGAGGCCACCCTGAGCAGTTCTTC
once,TRBV3-1,TRBD2,TRBJ2-1,CASTRLAGTYNEQFF,TGTGCCAGCACCCGACTAGCGGGGACCTACAATGAGCAGTTCTTC
few,TRBV25-1,TRBD1,TRBJ2-7,CASSPRDRGWYEQYF,TGTGCCAGCAGTCCCCGGGACAGGGGCTGGTACGAGCAGTACTTC
NA,TRBV7-2,NA,TRBJ1-2,CASSPERVNYGYTF,TGTGCCAGCAGCCCCGAGCGAGTTAACTATGGCTACACCTTC
NA,TRBV7-2,TRBD2,TRBJ2-3,CARPRVPTSGRAFATDTQYF,TGTGCCAGACCCAGAGTCCCGACTAGCGGGAGGGCCTTTGCAACAGATACGCAGTATTTT
NA,TRBV29-1,TRBD1,TRBJ1-2,CSVRGQGDDYTF,TGCAGCGTCCGGGGACAGGGGGATGACTACACCTTC
NA,TRBV20-1,TRBD2,TRBJ2-1,CSAISSGSFTDEQFF,TGCAGTGCTATCTCTAGCGGGAGTTTTACAGATGAGCAGTTCTTC
few,TRBV12-3/TRBV12-4,NA,TRBJ2-7,CASSVGPYEQYF,TGTGCCAGCAGCGTTGGACCCTACGAGCAGTACTTC
NA,TRBV11-3,NA,TRBJ2-1,CASSLEVSTPNEQFF,TGTGCCAGCAGCTTAGAAGTGAGTACCCCCAATGAGCAGTTCTTC
NA,TRBV7-8,TRBD1,TRBJ1-2,CASSQDRVSNYGYTF,TGTGCCAGCAGTCAAGACAGGGTCTCTAACTATGGCTACACCTTC
NA,TRBV29-1,TRBD1,TRBJ1-1,CSVETGDNTEAFF,TGCAGCGTTGAGACAGGGGATAACACTGAAGCTTTCTTT
NA,TRBV13,NA,TRBJ2-7,CASSSRGGLIYEQYF,TGTGCCAGCAGCTCCCGCGGCGGGCTGATATACGAGCAGTACTTC
NA,TRBV2,NA,TRBJ2-7,CAGLSLGSYEQYF,TGTGCCGGCCTTTCCTTGGGGTCCTACGAGCAGTACTTC
NA,TRBV24-1,NA,TRBJ1-1,CATRERQNTEAFF,TGTGCCACCAGGGAAAGACAGAACACTGAAGCTTTCTTT
NA,TRBV5-1,NA,TRBJ2-1,CASSFGSGNEQFF,TGCGCCAGCAGCTTTGGAAGCGGCAATGAGCAGTTCTTC
NA,TRBV6-2/TRBV6-3,NA,TRBJ1-1,CASSSNQQGLNTEAFF,TGTGCCAGCAGTTCAAACCAACAGGGACTGAACACTGAAGCTTTCTTT
NA,TRBV3-1,TRBD2,TRBJ2-4,CASSRKGTRKNIQYF,TGTGCCAGCAGCCGCAAGGGGACTAGAAAAAACATTCAGTACTTC
NA,TRBV6-5,NA,TRBJ2-2,CASSYVAPDTGELFF,TGTGCCAGCAGTTACGTGGCTCCCGACACCGGGGAGCTGTTTTTT
NA,TRBV29-1,TRBD2,TRBJ2-7,CSVEAVSGHSYEQYF,TGCAGCGTTGAGGCGGTTAGCGGGCACTCCTACGAGCAGTACTTC
NA,TRBV10-3,TRBD1,TRBJ2-7,CAIGELGQGNYEQYF,TGTGCCATCGGTGAGCTCGGACAGGGGAATTACGAGCAGTACTTC
NA,TRBV2,NA,TRBJ1-2,CASSGRQNYGYTF,TGTGCCAGCAGTGGGCGGCAGAACTATGGCTACACCTTC
NA,TRBV4-2,NA,TRBJ2-7,CASSQDGGSEQYF,TGTGCCAGCAGCCAAGACGGGGGCTCCGAGCAGTACTTC
NA,TRBV6-4,NA,TRBJ2-1,CASSGDGGRNEQFF,TGTGCCAGCAGTGGGGATGGGGGGAGGAATGAGCAGTTCTTC
NA,TRBV30,NA,TRBJ2-5,CAWSSGRYQETQYF,TGTGCCTGGAGTTCCGGACGGTACCAAGAGACCCAGTACTTC
NA,TRBV2,NA,TRBJ2-2,CASSPGSYTGELFF,TGTGCCAGCAGCCCGGGCAGCTACACCGGGGAGCTGTTTTTT
NA,TRBV29-1,NA,TRBJ2-1,CSVRKANEQFF,TGCAGCGTTAGAAAGGCCAATGAGCAGTTCTTC
NA,TRBV29-1,NA,TRBJ2-1,CSGQQGNEQFF,TGCAGCGGCCAACAGGGTAATGAGCAGTTCTTC
NA,TRBV6-2/TRBV6-3,NA,TRBJ2-7,CASSPNYVSYEQYF,TGTGCCAGCAGCCCTAATTATGTCTCCTACGAGCAGTACTTC
few,TRBV4-3,NA,TRBJ2-1,CASSQGHYNEQFF,TGCGCCAGCAGCCAAGGACATTACAATGAGCAGTTCTTC
NA,TRBV5-1,TRBD2,TRBJ2-3,CASSLAGVRADTQYF,TGCGCCAGCAGCTTAGCGGGAGTTAGGGCAGATACGCAGTATTTT
NA,TRBV4-3,NA,TRBJ2-1,CASSQVVGSSSYNEQFF,TGCGCCAGCAGCCAGGTGGTGGGCAGCAGCTCCTACAATGAGCAGTTCTTC
NA,TRBV28,NA,TRBJ1-1,CASRKNTEAFF,TGTGCCAGCAGGAAGAACACTGAAGCTTTCTTT
NA,TRBV3-1,NA,TRBJ2-5,CASSRLWDTLKTQYF,TGTGCCAGCAGCCGTCTTTGGGACACCCTGAAGACCCAGTACTTC
NA,TRBV27,NA,TRBJ2-7,CASSLQPRPLCEQYF,TGTGCCAGCAGTCTACAGCCCCGTCCCCTATGCGAGCAGTACTTC
NA,TRBV12-3/TRBV12-4,NA,TRBJ1-1,CASRLTDLPEAFF,TGTGCCAGCAGGCTTACGGACCTACCTGAAGCTTTCTTT
NA,TRBV7-2,NA,TRBJ1-4,CASSPGPGGPNEKLFF,TGTGCCAGCAGCCCCGGGCCGGGGGGGCCTAATGAAAAACTGTTTTTT
NA,TRBV29-1,TRBD1,TRBJ2-1,CSVEVRDRGLNEQFF,TGCAGCGTTGAAGTGAGGGACAGGGGGCTTAATGAGCAGTTCTTC
NA,TRBV5-1,NA,TRBJ2-5,CASSLVPVQETQYF,TGCGCCAGCAGCTTGGTGCCAGTCCAAGAGACCCAGTACTTC
NA,TRBV15,NA,TRBJ2-7,CATSRDMGRHSYEQYF,TGTGCCACCAGCAGAGATATGGGCAGGCACTCCTACGAGCAGTACTTC
NA,TRBV29-1,TRBD2,TRBJ2-1,CSALSAGIRDEQFF,TGCAGCGCCCTCTCAGCGGGGATAAGGGATGAGCAGTTCTTC
once,TRBV10-2,NA,TRBJ1-1,CASSERKGTEAFF,TGCGCCAGCAGTGAAAGGAAAGGGACTGAAGCTTTCTTT
NA,TRBV7-9,NA,TRBJ2-3,CASSPWTLSSGDTQYF,TGTGCCAGCAGCCCCTGGACCCTAAGCAGCGGAGATACGCAGTATTTT
NA,TRBV10-3,NA,TRBJ1-5,CAISESGAGLGNQPQHF,TGTGCCATCAGTGAGTCAGGGGCAGGGCTGGGCAATCAGCCCCAGCATTTT
NA,TRBV13,TRBD2,TRBJ2-3,CASREGLAARDTQYF,TGTGCCAGCAGGGAGGGACTAGCGGCACGGGATACGCAGTATTTT